Listed below are T cell receptor beta chains from one sample, sequenced in a study of blood T cell repertoires in COVID-19. Here immunoSEQ multiplex PCR was the method, and the copy in TCRdb shows in-frame clones only, minus some. The repertoire holds roughly 150,000 clones, with 82% as singletons. The sequencing input was peripheral blood. These receptor sequences come from a woman aged 80 or older with active or convalescent COVID-19. Both conserved end residues are part of each CDR3. The order of the fields is J gene, V gene, clone size, D gene, CDR3 protein, CDR3 DNA. A D gene is named only where the DNA matches it firmly. Size is omitted from some rows. Given values are once, few, many or a class for expanded clones.

J gene: TRBJ1-1
V gene: TRBV10-2
clone size: once
D gene: .
CDR3 protein: CASIPGQAEGGTEAFF
CDR3 DNA: TGCGCCAGCATCCCCGGGCAGGCCGAGGGAGGCACTGAAGCTTTCTTT

J gene: TRBJ2-7
V gene: TRBV6-5
clone size: .
D gene: TRBD2
CDR3 protein: CASSLAGGDHEQYF
CDR3 DNA: TGTGCCAGCAGCCTGGCGGGAGGGGATCACGAGCAGTACTTC

J gene: TRBJ2-3
V gene: TRBV15
clone size: .
D gene: .
CDR3 protein: CATSRDRAAGEDTQYF
CDR3 DNA: TGTGCCACCAGCAGAGATCGGGCGGCAGGGGAAGATACGCAGTATTTT

J gene: TRBJ1-1
V gene: TRBV2
clone size: .
D gene: .
CDR3 protein: CASSEGGARNTEAFF
CDR3 DNA: TGTGCCAGCAGTGAAGGGGGCGCGAGGAACACTGAAGCTTTCTTT

J gene: TRBJ1-1
V gene: TRBV19
clone size: .
D gene: .
CDR3 protein: CASSITATMNTEAFF
CDR3 DNA: TGTGCCAGTAGTATTACGGCGACAATGAACACTGAAGCTTTCTTT

J gene: TRBJ1-2
V gene: TRBV19
clone size: few
D gene: .
CDR3 protein: CASSIDRGDDYGYTF
CDR3 DNA: TGTGCCAGTAGTATAGACAGGGGTGATGACTATGGCTACACCTTC

J gene: TRBJ2-3
V gene: TRBV15
clone size: .
D gene: TRBD2
CDR3 protein: CATRERLAYTDTQYF
CDR3 DNA: TGTGCCACCAGGGAGCGACTAGCGTACACAGATACGCAGTATTTT

J gene: TRBJ2-4
V gene: TRBV6-5
clone size: .
D gene: .
CDR3 protein: CASSYSTQGPKNIQYF
CDR3 DNA: TGTGCCAGCAGTTACTCGACGCAGGGCCCAAAAAACATTCAGTACTTC

J gene: TRBJ2-1
V gene: TRBV9
clone size: .
D gene: TRBD2
CDR3 protein: CASSVALLAGGFNEQFF
CDR3 DNA: TGTGCCAGCAGCGTAGCCCTGCTAGCGGGAGGTTTCAATGAGCAGTTCTTC

J gene: TRBJ2-5
V gene: TRBV9
clone size: .
D gene: .
CDR3 protein: CASSVGSGGTWETQYF
CDR3 DNA: TGTGCCAGCAGCGTAGGGTCGGGTGGAACCTGGGAGACCCAGTACTTC

J gene: TRBJ2-7
V gene: TRBV5-4
clone size: .
D gene: TRBD1
CDR3 protein: CASSLVGRGYEQYF
CDR3 DNA: TGTGCCAGCAGCTTGGTAGGCAGGGGGTACGAGCAGTACTTC

J gene: TRBJ2-3
V gene: TRBV6-1
clone size: .
D gene: .
CDR3 protein: CASSARQRSYTDTQYF
CDR3 DNA: TGTGCCAGCAGTGCGCGACAGAGATCTTACACAGATACGCAGTATTTT

J gene: TRBJ2-2
V gene: TRBV6-2/TRBV6-3
clone size: .
D gene: .
CDR3 protein: CASSRGLPNTGELFF
CDR3 DNA: TGTGCCAGCAGCAGGGGACTTCCTAACACCGGGGAGCTGTTTTTT

J gene: TRBJ1-6
V gene: TRBV6-1
clone size: .
D gene: .
CDR3 protein: CASSEDTTGHNSPLHF
CDR3 DNA: TGTGCCAGCAGTGAAGATACGACAGGCCATAATTCACCCCTCCACTTT

J gene: TRBJ2-7
V gene: TRBV5-1
clone size: once
D gene: .
CDR3 protein: CASSFLSRGDEQYF
CDR3 DNA: TGCGCCAGCAGCTTCTTGTCCAGGGGCGACGAGCAGTACTTC

J gene: TRBJ2-3
V gene: TRBV7-8
clone size: few
D gene: .
CDR3 protein: CASSLLPTGADTQYF
CDR3 DNA: TGTGCCAGCAGCCTACTACCGACCGGGGCAGATACGCAGTATTTT

J gene: TRBJ1-4
V gene: TRBV7-3
clone size: .
D gene: TRBD1
CDR3 protein: CASSSRDRGLPTRGLTNEKLFF
CDR3 DNA: TGTGCCAGCAGCTCCAGAGACAGGGGGCTGCCAACCCGCGGTCTCACTAATGAAAAACTGTTTTTT

J gene: TRBJ1-3
V gene: TRBV4-1
clone size: .
D gene: .
CDR3 protein: CASSQLIGNTIYF
CDR3 DNA: TGCGCCAGCAGCCAGTTAATTGGAAACACCATATATTTT

J gene: TRBJ1-1
V gene: TRBV5-1
clone size: .
D gene: .
CDR3 protein: CASSLVGGDTEAFF
CDR3 DNA: TGCGCCAGCAGCTTGGTTGGGGGGGACACTGAAGCTTTCTTT

J gene: TRBJ2-7
V gene: TRBV18
clone size: .
D gene: TRBD2
CDR3 protein: CASSPKASGISHEQYF
CDR3 DNA: TGTGCCAGCTCACCAAAAGCTAGCGGGATCTCCCACGAGCAGTACTTC

J gene: TRBJ1-5
V gene: TRBV28
clone size: .
D gene: TRBD1
CDR3 protein: CASTFPAGQGVWPQHF
CDR3 DNA: TGTGCCAGCACCTTCCCGGCAGGGCAGGGGGTATGGCCCCAGCATTTT

J gene: TRBJ1-2
V gene: TRBV5-1
clone size: few
D gene: TRBD1
CDR3 protein: CASNPGQGFTYGYTF
CDR3 DNA: TGCGCCAGCAACCCGGGACAGGGATTTACCTATGGCTACACCTTC

J gene: TRBJ2-2
V gene: TRBV6-6
clone size: .
D gene: .
CDR3 protein: CASSYTGYTGELFF
CDR3 DNA: TGTGCCAGCAGTTACACAGGATACACCGGGGAGCTGTTTTTT

J gene: TRBJ1-2
V gene: TRBV19
clone size: .
D gene: .
CDR3 protein: CASSIDRPLRGYTF
CDR3 DNA: TGTGCCAGTAGTATAGATCGACCCCTGCGGGGCTACACCTTC

J gene: TRBJ2-1
V gene: TRBV9
clone size: few
D gene: TRBD2
CDR3 protein: CASSILGLAGGQSEQFF
CDR3 DNA: TGTGCCAGCAGCATCCTGGGACTAGCGGGAGGGCAAAGTGAGCAGTTCTTC

J gene: TRBJ2-1
V gene: TRBV19
clone size: .
D gene: TRBD2
CDR3 protein: CASRGTSGSGVYNEQFF
CDR3 DNA: TGTGCCAGTAGAGGGACTAGCGGGAGTGGGGTTTACAATGAGCAGTTCTTC

J gene: TRBJ1-4
V gene: TRBV4-1
clone size: .
D gene: .
CDR3 protein: CASSVAGRFNEKLFF
CDR3 DNA: TGCGCCAGCAGCGTGGCAGGGCGGTTTAATGAAAAACTGTTTTTT

J gene: TRBJ2-7
V gene: TRBV7-9
clone size: .
D gene: .
CDR3 protein: CASSSPPFLDSPGLDEQYF
CDR3 DNA: TGTGCCAGCAGCTCCCCGCCTTTCCTGGACAGCCCAGGACTAGATGAGCAGTACTTC

J gene: TRBJ1-6
V gene: TRBV7-9
clone size: .
D gene: .
CDR3 protein: CASSSRRAPSSLHF
CDR3 DNA: TGTGCCAGCAGCTCCCGCAGGGCCCCAAGTTCCCTCCACTTT